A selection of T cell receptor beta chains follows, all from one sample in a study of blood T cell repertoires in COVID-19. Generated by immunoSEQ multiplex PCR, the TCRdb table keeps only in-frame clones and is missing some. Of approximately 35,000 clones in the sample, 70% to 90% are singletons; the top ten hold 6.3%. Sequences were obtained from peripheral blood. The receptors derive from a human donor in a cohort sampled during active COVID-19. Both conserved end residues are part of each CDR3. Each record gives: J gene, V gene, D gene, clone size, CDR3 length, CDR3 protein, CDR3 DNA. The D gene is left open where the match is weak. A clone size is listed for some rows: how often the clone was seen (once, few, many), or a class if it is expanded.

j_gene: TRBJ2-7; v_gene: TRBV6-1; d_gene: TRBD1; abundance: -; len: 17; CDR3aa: CASSEAAGTGGPYEQYF; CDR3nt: TGTGCCAGCAGTGAAGCAGCGGGGACAGGGGGCCCCTACGAGCAGTACTTC
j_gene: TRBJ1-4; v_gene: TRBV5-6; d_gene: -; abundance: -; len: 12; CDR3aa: CASSLRREKLFF; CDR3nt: TGTGCCAGCAGCTTGCGGAGGGAAAAACTGTTTTTT
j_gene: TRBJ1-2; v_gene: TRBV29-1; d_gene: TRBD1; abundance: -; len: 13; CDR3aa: CSVGTVLNYGYTF; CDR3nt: TGCAGCGTGGGGACAGTCCTAAACTATGGCTACACCTTC
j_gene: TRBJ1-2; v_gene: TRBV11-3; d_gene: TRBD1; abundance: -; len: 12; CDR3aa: CASSFAGQGTTF; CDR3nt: TGTGCCAGCAGCTTCGCAGGACAGGGGACGACCTTC
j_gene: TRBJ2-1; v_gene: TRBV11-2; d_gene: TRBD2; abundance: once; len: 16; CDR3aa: CASSSLSGRAGNEQFF; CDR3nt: TGTGCCAGCAGCTCTCTTAGCGGGAGGGCTGGCAATGAGCAGTTCTTC
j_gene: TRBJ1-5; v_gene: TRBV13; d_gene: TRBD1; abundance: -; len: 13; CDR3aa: CASSLRGGEPQHF; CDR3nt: TGTGCCAGCAGCTTAAGAGGGGGCGAGCCCCAGCATTTT
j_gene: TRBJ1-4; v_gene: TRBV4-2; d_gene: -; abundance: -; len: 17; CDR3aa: CASSARFGSSTNEKLFF; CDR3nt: TGTGCCAGCAGCGCCCGGTTCGGTTCGTCAACTAATGAAAAACTGTTTTTT
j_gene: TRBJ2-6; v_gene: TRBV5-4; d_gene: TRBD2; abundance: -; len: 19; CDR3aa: CASSSLWRGADSGANVLTF; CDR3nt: TGTGCCAGCAGCTCACTTTGGCGGGGGGCTGACTCTGGGGCCAACGTCCTGACTTTC
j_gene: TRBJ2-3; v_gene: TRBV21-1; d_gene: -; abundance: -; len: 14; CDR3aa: CASTLLTATDTQYF; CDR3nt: TGTGCCAGCACCCTTTTGACAGCCACAGATACGCAGTATTTT
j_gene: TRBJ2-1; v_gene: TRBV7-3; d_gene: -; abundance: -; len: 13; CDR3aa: CASSLARNNEQFF; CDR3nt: TGTGCCAGCAGCCTTGCTAGGAACAATGAGCAGTTCTTC
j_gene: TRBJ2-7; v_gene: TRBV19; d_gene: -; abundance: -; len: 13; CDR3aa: CASSSGAGGEQYF; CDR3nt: TGTGCCAGTAGTAGCGGGGCCGGTGGCGAGCAGTACTTC
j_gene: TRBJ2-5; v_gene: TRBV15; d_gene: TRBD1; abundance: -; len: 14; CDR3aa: CATSRGQDQETQYF; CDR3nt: TGTGCCACCAGCAGGGGACAGGACCAAGAGACCCAGTACTTC
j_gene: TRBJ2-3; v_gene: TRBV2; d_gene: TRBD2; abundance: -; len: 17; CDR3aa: CASRETSGGPSTDTQYF; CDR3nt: TGTGCCAGCAGAGAAACTAGCGGGGGCCCGAGCACAGATACGCAGTATTTT
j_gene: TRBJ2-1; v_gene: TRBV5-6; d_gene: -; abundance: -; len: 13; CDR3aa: CASSQNPYNEQFF; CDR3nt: TGTGCCAGCAGCCAGAACCCATACAATGAGCAGTTCTTC
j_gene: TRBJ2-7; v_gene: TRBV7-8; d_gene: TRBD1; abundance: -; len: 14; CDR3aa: CASSLGTGPYEQYF; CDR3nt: TGTGCCAGCAGCTTAGGGACAGGGCCCTACGAGCAGTACTTC
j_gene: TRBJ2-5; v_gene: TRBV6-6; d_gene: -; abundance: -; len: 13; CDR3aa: CASMRSTGETQYF; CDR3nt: TGTGCCAGCATGCGGTCAACGGGAGAGACCCAGTACTTC
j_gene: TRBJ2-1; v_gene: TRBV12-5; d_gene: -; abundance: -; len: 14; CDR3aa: CASGPIPKADEQFF; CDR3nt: TGTGCTAGTGGGCCCATTCCTAAGGCGGATGAGCAGTTCTTC
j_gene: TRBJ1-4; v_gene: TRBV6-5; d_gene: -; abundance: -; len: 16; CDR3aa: CASSYGQQYTNEKLFF; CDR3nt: TGTGCCAGCAGTTACGGGCAGCAGTATACTAATGAAAAACTGTTTTTT
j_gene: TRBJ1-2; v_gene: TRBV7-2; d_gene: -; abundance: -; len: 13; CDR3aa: CASSPLGAYGYTF; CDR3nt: TGTGCCAGCAGCCCCCTAGGGGCGTATGGCTACACCTTC
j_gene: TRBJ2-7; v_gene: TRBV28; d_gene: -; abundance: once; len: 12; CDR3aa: CASSLPLVGQYF; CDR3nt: TGTGCCAGCAGTCTCCCGTTAGTCGGGCAGTACTTC
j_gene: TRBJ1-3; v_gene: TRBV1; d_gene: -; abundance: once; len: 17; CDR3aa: CTSSDAKVGRNRNTIYF; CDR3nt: TGCACCAGCAGCGATGCCAAGGTGGGGAGAAATAGAAACACCATATATTTT
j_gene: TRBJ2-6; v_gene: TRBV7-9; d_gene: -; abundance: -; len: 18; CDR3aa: CASSLARTYYSGANVLTF; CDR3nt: TGTGCCAGCAGCTTAGCACGGACTTACTACTCTGGGGCCAACGTCCTGACTTTC
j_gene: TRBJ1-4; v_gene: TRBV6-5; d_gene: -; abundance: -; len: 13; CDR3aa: CASAYKADEKLFF; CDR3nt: TGTGCCAGCGCTTATAAGGCGGATGAAAAACTGTTTTTT
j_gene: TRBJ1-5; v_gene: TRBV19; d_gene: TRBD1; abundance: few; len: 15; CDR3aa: CASSRTTGLEQPQHF; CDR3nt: TGTGCCAGTAGTCGCACGACAGGGTTGGAACAGCCCCAGCATTTT
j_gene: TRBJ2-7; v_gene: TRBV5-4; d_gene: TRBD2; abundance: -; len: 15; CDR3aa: CASSLPGASGYEQYF; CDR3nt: TGTGCCAGCAGCCTACCCGGGGCTAGCGGCTACGAGCAGTACTTC
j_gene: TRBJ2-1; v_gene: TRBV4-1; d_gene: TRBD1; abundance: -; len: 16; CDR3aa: CASSQTDRGSRREQFF; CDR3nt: TGCGCCAGCAGCCAGACGGACAGGGGATCGCGGAGGGAGCAGTTCTTC
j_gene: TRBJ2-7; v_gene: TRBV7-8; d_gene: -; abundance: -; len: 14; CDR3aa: CASSTRGGSYEQYF; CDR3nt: TGTGCCAGCAGCACCCGAGGGGGTTCCTACGAGCAGTACTTC
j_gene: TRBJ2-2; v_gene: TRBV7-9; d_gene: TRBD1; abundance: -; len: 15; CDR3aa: CASYWGTGNTGELFF; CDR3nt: TGTGCCAGCTACTGGGGGACAGGGAACACCGGGGAGCTGTTTTTT
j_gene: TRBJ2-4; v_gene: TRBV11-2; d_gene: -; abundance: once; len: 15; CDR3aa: CASSLDSRAKNIQYF; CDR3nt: TGTGCCAGCAGCTTAGACTCTAGGGCCAAAAACATTCAGTACTTC
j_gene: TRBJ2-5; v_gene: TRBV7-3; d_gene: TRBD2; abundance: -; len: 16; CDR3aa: CASSSGLAPGGETQYF; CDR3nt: TGTGCCAGCAGCTCCGGACTAGCCCCCGGGGGAGAGACCCAGTACTTC
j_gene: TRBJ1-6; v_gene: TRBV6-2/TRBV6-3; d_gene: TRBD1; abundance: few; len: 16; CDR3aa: CASSYGTGAKNSPLHF; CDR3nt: TGTGCCAGCAGTTACGGGACAGGGGCTAAAAATTCACCCCTCCACTTT
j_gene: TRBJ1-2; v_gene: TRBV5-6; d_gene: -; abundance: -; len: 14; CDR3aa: CASSLGHPRYGYTF; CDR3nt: TGTGCCAGCAGCTTGGGACACCCTCGGTATGGCTACACCTTC
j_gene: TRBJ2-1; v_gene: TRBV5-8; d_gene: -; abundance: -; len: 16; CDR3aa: CASSDLGLSGYNEQFF; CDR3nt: TGTGCCAGCAGCGACCTTGGACTATCCGGCTACAATGAGCAGTTCTTC
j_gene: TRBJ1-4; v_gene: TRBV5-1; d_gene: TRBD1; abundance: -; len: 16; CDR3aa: CASSSGTGDYYEKLFF; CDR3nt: TGCGCCAGCAGCTCCGGGACAGGTGATTATTATGAAAAACTGTTTTTT
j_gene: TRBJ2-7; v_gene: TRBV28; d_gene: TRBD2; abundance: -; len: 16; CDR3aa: CASSFTPSGRGDEQYF; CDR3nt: TGTGCCAGCAGTTTCACCCCTAGCGGGAGAGGCGACGAGCAGTACTTC
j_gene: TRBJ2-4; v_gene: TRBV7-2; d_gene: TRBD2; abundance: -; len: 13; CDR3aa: CASSLWPRGGSYF; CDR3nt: TGTGCCAGCAGCTTATGGCCCCGGGGGGGTTCGTACTTC
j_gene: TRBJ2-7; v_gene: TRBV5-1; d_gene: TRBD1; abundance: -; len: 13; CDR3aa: CASNSGQDYEQYF; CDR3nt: TGCGCCAGCAATTCGGGACAGGACTACGAGCAGTACTTC
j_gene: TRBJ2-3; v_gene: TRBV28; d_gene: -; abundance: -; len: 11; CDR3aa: CASRERDTQYF; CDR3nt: TGTGCCAGCAGGGAGAGGGATACGCAGTATTTT
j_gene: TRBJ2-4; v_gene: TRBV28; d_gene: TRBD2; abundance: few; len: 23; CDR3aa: CASSSPPPKGNWREILAKNIQYF; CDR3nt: TGTGCCAGCAGTTCCCCCCCACCAAAGGGGAACTGGCGGGAGATCCTAGCCAAAAACATTCAGTACTTC
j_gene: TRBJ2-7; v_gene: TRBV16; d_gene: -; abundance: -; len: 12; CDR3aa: CASSQQQAGKYF; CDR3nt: TGTGCCAGCAGCCAGCAGCAGGCAGGGAAGTACTTC
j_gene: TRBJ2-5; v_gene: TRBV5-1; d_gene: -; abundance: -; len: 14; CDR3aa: CASSPQEGGKTQYF; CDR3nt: TGCGCCAGCAGCCCCCAGGAGGGGGGGAAGACCCAGTACTTC
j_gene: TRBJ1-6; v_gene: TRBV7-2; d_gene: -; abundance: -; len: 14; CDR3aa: CASSLGTEGSPLHF; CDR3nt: TGTGCCAGCAGCTTAGGCACAGAAGGATCACCCCTCCACTTT
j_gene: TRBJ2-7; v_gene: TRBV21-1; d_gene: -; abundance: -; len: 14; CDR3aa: CASSNANSLYEQYF; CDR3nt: TGTGCCAGCAGCAATGCCAACAGCTTATACGAGCAGTACTTC
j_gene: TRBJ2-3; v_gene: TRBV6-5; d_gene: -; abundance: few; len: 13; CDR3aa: CATKQGNTDTQYF; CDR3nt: TGTGCCACGAAGCAGGGGAACACAGATACGCAGTATTTT
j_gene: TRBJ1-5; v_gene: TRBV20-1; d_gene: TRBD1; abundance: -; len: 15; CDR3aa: CSASKGQVVNQPQHF; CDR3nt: TGCAGTGCTAGTAAGGGACAGGTAGTCAATCAGCCCCAGCATTTT
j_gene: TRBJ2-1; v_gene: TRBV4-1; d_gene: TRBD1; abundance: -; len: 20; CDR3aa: CASSHVGQGARGRSYNEQFF; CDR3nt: TGCGCCAGCAGCCACGTTGGACAGGGGGCCCGGGGCCGCTCCTACAATGAGCAGTTCTTC
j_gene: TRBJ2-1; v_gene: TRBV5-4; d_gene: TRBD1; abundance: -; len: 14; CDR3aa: CASSPGQVPNEQFF; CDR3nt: TGTGCCAGCAGCCCCGGACAGGTTCCTAATGAGCAGTTCTTC
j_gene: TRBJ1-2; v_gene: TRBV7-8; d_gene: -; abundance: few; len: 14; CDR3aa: CASSPLGQENGYTF; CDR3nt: TGTGCCAGCAGCCCCCTGGGGCAGGAGAATGGCTACACCTTC
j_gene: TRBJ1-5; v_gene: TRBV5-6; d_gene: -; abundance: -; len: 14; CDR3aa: CASSNRANNQPQHF; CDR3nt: TGTGCCAGCAGTAACAGGGCGAACAATCAGCCCCAGCATTTT
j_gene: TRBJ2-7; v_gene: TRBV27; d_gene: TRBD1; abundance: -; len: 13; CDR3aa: CASPTPDRAGQYF; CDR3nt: TGTGCCAGCCCAACTCCGGACAGGGCGGGGCAGTACTTC
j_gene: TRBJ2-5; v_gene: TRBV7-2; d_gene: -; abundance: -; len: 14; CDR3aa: CASSLAGHGETQYF; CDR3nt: TGTGCCAGCAGCTTAGCGGGGCACGGCGAGACCCAGTACTTC